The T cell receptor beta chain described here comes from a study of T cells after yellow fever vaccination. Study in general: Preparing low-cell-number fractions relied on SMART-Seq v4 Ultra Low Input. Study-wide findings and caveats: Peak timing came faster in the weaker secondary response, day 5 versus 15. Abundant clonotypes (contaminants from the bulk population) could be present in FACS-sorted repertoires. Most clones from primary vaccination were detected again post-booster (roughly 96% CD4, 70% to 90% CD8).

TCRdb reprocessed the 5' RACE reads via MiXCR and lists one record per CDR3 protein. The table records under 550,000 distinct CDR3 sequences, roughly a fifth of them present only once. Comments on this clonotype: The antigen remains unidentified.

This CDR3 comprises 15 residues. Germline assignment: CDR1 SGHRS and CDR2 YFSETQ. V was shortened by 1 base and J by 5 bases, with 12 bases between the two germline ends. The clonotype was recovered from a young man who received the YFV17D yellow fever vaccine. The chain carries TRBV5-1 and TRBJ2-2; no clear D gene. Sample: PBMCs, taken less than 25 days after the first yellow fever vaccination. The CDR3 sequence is CASSLRAARTGELFF. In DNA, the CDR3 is TGCGCCAGCAGCTTGCGGGCGGCAAGGACCGGGGAGCTGTTTTTT.